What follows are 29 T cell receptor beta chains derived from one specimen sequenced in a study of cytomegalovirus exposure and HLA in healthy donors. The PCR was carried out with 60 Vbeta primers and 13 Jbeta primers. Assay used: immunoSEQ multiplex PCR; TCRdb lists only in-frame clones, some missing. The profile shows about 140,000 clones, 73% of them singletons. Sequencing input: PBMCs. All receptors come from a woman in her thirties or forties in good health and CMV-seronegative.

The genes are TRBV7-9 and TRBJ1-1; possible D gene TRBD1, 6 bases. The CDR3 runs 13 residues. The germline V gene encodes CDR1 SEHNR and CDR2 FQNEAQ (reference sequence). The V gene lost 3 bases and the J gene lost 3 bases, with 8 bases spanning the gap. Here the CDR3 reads CASSFPGDTEAFF. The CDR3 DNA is TGTGCCAGCAGCTTCCCAGGGGACACTGAAGCTTTCTTT.

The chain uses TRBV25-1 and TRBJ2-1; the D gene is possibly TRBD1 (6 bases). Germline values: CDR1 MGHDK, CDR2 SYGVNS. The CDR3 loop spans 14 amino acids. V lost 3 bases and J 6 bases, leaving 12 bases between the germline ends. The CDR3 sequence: CASSDRGLINEQFF. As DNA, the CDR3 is TGTGCCAGCAGTGACAGGGGATTAATCAATGAGCAGTTCTTC.

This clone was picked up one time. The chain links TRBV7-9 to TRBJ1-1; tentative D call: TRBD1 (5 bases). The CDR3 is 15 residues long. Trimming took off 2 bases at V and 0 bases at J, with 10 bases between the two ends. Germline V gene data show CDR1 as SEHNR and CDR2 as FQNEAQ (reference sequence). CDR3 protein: CASSLLMDMNTEAFF. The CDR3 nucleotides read TGTGCCAGCAGCTTATTGATGGACATGAACACTGAAGCTTTCTTT.

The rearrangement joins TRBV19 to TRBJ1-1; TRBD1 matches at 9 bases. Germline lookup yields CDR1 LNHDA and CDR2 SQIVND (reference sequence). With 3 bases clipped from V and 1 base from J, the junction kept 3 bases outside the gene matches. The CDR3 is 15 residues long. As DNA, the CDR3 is TGTGCCAGTAGTATCTTACAGGGGGCGAACACTGAAGCTTTCTTT. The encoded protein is CASSILQGANTEAFF.

Here the CDR3 DNA reads TGCAGCGTCCCAAGAGGAGGACAGGGTGGCTACACCTTC. Protein sequence: CSVPRGGQGGYTF. The chain employs TRBV29-1 and TRBJ1-2, with TRBD1 identical over 8 bases. Germline loops: CDR1 SQVTM, CDR2 ANQGSEA. CDR3 length equals 13 residues. J gave up 7 bases and V 6 bases, and 10 bases lay outside the gene matches.

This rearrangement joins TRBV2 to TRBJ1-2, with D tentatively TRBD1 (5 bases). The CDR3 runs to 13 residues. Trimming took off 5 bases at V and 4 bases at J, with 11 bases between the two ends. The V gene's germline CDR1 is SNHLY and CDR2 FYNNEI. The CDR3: CASSKVTAYGYTF. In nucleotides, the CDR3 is TGTGCCAGCAGTAAGGTGACAGCCTATGGCTACACCTTC.

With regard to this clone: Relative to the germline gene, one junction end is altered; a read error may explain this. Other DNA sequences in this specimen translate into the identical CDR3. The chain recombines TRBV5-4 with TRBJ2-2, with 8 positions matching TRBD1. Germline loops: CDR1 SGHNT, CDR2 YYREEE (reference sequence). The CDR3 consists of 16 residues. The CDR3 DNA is TGCGCCAGCAGCCCATGGACAGGGAGATACACCGGGGAGCTGTTTTTT. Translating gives CASSPWTGRYTGELFF.

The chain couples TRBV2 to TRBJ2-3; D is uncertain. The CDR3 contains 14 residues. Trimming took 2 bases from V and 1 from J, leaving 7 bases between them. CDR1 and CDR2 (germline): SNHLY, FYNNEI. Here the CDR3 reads CASSETTGTDTQYF. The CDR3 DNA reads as TGTGCCAGCAGTGAAACCACGGGCACAGATACGCAGTATTTT.

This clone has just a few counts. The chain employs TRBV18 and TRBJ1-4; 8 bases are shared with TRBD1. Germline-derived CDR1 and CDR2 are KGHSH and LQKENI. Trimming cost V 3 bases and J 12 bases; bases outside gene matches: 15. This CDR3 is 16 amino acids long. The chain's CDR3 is CASSPRNAGGPAQLFF. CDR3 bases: TGTGCCAGCTCACCCAGGAACGCAGGGGGCCCGGCGCAACTGTTTTTT.

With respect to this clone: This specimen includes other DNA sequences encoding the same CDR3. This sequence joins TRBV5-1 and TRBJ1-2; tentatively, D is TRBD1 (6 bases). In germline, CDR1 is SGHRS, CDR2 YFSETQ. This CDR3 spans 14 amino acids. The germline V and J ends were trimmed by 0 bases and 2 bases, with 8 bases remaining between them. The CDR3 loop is CASSLGQANYGYTF. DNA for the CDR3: TGCGCCAGCAGCTTGGGACAGGCGAACTATGGCTACACCTTC.

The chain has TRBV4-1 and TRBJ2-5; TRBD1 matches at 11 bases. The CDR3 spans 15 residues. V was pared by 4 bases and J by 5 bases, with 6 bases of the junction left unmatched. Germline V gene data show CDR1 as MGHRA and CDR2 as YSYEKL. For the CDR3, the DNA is TGCGCCAGCAGCCTCTCCGGGACAGGGGGGGAGACCCAGTACTTC. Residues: CASSLSGTGGETQYF.

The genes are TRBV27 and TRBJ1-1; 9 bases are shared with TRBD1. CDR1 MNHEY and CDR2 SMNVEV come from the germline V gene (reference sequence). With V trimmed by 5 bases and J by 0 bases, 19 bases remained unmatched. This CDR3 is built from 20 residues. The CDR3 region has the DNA TGTGCCAGCAGTGATATACGTTCCGGGACAGGGTCTCTTTTGAACACTGAAGCTTTCTTT. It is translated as CASSDIRSGTGSLLNTEAFF.

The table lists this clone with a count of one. The chain's CDR3 is CASSPGTVGGFGGYEQYV. The CDR3 DNA reads TGTGCCAGCAGTCCTGGGACAGTGGGTGGGTTCGGAGGCTACGAGCAGTACGTC. The rearrangement joins TRBV27 to TRBJ2-7, with 7 bases identical to TRBD1. The junction had 19 bases not matched to a gene; V was cut back by 5 bases and J by 3 bases. The CDR3 consists of 18 residues. Per the germline V gene, CDR1 is MNHEY and CDR2 is SMNVEV (reference sequence).

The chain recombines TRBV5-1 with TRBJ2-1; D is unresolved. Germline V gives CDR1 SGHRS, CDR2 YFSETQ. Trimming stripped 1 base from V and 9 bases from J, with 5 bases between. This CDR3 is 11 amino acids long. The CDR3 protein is CASSLNSEQFF. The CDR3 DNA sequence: TGCGCCAGCAGCTTGAATAGTGAGCAGTTCTTC.

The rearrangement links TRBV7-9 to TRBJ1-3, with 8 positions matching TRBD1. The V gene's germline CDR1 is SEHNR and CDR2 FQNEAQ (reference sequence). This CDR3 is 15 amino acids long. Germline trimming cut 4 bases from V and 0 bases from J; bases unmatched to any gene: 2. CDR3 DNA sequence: TGTGCCAGCAGCTCCGGACAGGGCTCTGGAAACACCATATATTTT. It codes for CASSSGQGSGNTIYF.

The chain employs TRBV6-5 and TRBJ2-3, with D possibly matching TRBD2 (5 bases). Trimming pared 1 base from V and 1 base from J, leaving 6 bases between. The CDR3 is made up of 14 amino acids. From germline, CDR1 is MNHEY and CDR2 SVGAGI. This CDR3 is CASSYYGGTDTQYF. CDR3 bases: TGTGCCAGCAGTTACTACGGGGGCACAGATACGCAGTATTTT.

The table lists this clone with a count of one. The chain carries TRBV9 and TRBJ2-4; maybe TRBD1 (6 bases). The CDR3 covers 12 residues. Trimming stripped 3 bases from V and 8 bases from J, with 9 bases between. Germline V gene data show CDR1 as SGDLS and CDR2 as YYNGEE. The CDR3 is CASSGEGDIQYF. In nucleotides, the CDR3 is TGTGCCAGCAGCGGAGAGGGGGACATTCAGTACTTC.

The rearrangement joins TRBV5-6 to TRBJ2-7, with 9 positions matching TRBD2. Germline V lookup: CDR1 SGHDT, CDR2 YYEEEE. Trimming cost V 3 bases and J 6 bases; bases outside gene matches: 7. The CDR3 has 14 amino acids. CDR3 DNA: TGTGCCAGCAGCTCTTCTAGCGGGGTGTTCGAGCAGTACGTC. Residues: CASSSSSGVFEQYV.

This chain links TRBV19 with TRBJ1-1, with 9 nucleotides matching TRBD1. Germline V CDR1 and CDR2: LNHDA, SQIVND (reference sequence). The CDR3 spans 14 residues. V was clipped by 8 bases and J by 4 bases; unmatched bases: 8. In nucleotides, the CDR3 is TGTGCCAGTTCGACAGGGGGTGGTTCCACTGAAGCTTTCTTT. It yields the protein CASSTGGGSTEAFF.

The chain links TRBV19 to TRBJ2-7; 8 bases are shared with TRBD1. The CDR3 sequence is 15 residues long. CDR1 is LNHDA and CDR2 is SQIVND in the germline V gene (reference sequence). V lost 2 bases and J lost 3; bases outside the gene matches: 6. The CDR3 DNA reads TGTGCCAGTAGTATATCAGGGGGCGTCGGCTACGAGCAGTACTTC. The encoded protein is CASSISGGVGYEQYF.

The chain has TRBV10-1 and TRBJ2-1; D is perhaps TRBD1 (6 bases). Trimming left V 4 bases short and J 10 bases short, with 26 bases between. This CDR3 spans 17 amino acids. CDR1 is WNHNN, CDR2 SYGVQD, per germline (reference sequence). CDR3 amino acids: CASSASQGSEGNWEQFF. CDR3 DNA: TGCGCCAGCAGTGCTTCGCAGGGGTCAGAGGGCAATTGGGAGCAGTTCTTC.

The CDR3 DNA reads as TGTGCCAGTAGTATACCGGGGTCAGATACGCAGTATTTT. Translating it yields CASSIPGSDTQYF. The chain has TRBV19 and TRBJ2-3, with D possibly being TRBD2 (5 bases). Germline V gene sequence: CDR1 LNHDA, CDR2 SQIVND (reference sequence). The CDR3 extends over 13 amino acids. V shed 2 bases and J shed 4 bases, with 7 bases lying between them. The full variable domain, rest sourced from reference TRBV19 and TRBJ2-3, is DGGITQSPKYLFRKEGQNVTLSCEQNLNHDAMYWYRQDPGQGLRLIYYSQIVNDFQKGDIAEGYSVSREKKESFPLTVTSAQKNPTAFYLCASSIPGSDTQYFGPGTRLTVL.

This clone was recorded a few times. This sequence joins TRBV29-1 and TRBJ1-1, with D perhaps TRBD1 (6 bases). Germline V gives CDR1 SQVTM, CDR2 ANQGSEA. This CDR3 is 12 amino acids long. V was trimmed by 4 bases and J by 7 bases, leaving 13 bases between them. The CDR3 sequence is CSVARTALEAFF. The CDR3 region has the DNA TGCAGCGTTGCCCGGACAGCCCTTGAAGCTTTCTTT.

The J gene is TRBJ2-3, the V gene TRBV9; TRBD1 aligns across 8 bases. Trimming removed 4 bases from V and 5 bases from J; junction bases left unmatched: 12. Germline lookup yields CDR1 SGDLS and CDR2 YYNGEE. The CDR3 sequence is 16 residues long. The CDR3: CASSPRGARGRDTQYF. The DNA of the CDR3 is TGTGCCAGCAGCCCACGAGGGGCCAGGGGGCGAGATACGCAGTATTTT.

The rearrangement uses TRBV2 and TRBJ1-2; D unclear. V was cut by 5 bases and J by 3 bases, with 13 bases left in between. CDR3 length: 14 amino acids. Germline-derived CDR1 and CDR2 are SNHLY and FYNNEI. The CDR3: CASSYLQSYYGYTF. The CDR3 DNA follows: TGTGCCAGCAGTTATTTACAGTCTTACTATGGCTACACCTTC.

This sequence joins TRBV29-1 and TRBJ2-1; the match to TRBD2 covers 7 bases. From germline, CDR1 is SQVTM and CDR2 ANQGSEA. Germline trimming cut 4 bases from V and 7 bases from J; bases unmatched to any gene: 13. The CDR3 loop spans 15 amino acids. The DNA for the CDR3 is TGCAGCGTTGCAGGTGATGGGGGGAGGGGTAATGAGCAGTTCTTC. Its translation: CSVAGDGGRGNEQFF.

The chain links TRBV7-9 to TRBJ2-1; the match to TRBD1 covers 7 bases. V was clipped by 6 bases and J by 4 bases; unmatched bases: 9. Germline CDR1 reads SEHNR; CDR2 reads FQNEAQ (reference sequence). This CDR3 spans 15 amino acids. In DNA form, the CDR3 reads TGTGCCAGCAGTAGTAGGGACAGCCAATACAATGAGCAGTTCTTC. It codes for CASSSRDSQYNEQFF.

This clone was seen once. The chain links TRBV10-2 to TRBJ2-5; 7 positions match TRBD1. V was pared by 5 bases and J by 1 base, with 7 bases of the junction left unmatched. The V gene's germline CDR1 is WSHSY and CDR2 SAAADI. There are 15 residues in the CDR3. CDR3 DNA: TGCGCCAGCAGTCCTAGACAGGGCCTCCAAGAGACCCAGTACTTC. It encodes CASSPRQGLQETQYF.

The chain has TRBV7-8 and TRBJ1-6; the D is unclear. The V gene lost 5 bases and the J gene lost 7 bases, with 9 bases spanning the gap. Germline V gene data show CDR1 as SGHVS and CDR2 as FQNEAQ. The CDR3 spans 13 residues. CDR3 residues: CASSPRENSPLHF. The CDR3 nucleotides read TGTGCCAGCAGCCCACGGGAAAATTCACCCCTCCACTTT.